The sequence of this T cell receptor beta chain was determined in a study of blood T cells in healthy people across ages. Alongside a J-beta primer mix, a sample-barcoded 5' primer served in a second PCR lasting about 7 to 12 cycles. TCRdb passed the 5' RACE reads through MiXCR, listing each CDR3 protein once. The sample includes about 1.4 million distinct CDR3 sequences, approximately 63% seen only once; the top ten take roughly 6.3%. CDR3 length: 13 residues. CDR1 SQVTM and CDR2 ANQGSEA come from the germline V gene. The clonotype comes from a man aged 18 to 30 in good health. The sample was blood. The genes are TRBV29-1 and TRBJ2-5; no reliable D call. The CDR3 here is CSLGMGMGETQYF. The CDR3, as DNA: TGCAGTCTCGGAATGGGGATGGGAGAGACCCAGTACTTC.